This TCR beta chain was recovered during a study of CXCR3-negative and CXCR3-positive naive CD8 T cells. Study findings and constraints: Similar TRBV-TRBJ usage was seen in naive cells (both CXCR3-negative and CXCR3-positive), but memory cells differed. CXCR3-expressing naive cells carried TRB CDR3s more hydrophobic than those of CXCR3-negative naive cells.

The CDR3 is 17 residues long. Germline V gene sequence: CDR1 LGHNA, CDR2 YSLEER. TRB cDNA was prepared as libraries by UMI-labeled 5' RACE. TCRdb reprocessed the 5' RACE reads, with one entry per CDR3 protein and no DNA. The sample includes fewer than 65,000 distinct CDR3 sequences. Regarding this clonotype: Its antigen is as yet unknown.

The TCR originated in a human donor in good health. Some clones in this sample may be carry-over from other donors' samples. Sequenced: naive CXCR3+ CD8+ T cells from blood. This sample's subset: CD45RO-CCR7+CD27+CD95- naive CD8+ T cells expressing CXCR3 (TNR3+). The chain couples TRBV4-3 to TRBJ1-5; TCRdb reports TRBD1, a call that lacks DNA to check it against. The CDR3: CASSQDRDSRVNQPQHF.